This TCR beta chain was profiled in a study of blood T cell repertoires in COVID-19. For the study at large: T cells, B-cell-depleted T cells, or PBMCs supplied cDNA or gDNA.

The assay was immunoSEQ multiplex PCR, and TCRdb's table has in-frame clones only and misses some. The repertoire holds 200,000 to 250,000 clones, with 82% as singletons. The V end was cut by 8 bases, the J end by 4 bases, with 9 bases between. The CDR3 consists of 12 residues. Looked up from germline, CDR1 is SGHRS and CDR2 is YFSETQ. The source of this sequence is a woman in her sixties or seventies with acute or convalescent COVID-19. The sequencing sample was made of peripheral blood. The gene calls are TRBV5-1 and TRBJ2-2; D gene uncertain. CDR3 DNA: TGCGCCAGTGCCGTCGGCACCGGGGAGCTGTTTTTT. Translation gives CASAVGTGELFF.